These 2 T cell receptor beta chains were sequenced from one sample in a study of blood T cell repertoires in COVID-19. TCRdb's copy holds only in-frame clones and misses some; the assay was immunoSEQ multiplex PCR. The sample has under 35,000 clones; approximately 85% are singletons. The specimen sequenced was peripheral blood. The receptors were sampled from a human donor in a cohort sampled during active COVID-19.

Here the CDR3 DNA reads TGTGCCAGCAGTGAAGTATCGGGGGGAAATTCACCCCTCCACTTT. Amino acid sequence: CASSEVSGGNSPLHF. The chain is built from TRBV6-1 and TRBJ1-6, with TRBD1 as a possible D gene (5 bases). Germline loops: CDR1 MNHNS, CDR2 SASEGT. CDR3 length: 15 residues. The ends were cut back, 1 base at V and 7 bases at J, with 11 bases in the middle.

The J gene is TRBJ2-1, the V gene TRBV28; TRBD2 matches at 8 bases. V lost 6 bases, J lost 5 bases, and 9 bases stayed unmatched. Germline V gene sequence: CDR1 MDHEN, CDR2 SYDVKM. CDR3 size: 15 residues. CDR3 sequence reads: CASRPPASGHNEQFF. Written as DNA, the CDR3 is TGTGCCAGCAGACCCCCGGCTAGCGGGCACAATGAGCAGTTCTTC.